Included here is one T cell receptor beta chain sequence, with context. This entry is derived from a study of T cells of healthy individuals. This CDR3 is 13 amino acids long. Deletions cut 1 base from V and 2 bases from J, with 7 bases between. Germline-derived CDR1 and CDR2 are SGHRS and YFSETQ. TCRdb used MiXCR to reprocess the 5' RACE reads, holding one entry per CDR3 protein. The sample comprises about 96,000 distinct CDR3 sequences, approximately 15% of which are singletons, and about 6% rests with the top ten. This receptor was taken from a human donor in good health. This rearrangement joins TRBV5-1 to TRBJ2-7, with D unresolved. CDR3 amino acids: CASSLPGTYEQYF. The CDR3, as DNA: TGCGCCAGCAGCTTGCCAGGCACCTACGAGCAGTACTTC.